This T cell receptor beta chain was recorded in a study of OX40 agonist ivuxolimab in advanced cancers. Study conclusions and caveats: Doses of 0.1 to 3.0 mg/kg were accompanied by clonal expansion of CD4+ and CD8+ blood T cells by week 6.

The timepoints at which blood was sampled were baseline, cycle 4 day 1, and cycle 7 day 1. V was cut by 3 bases and J by 4 bases, with 9 bases left in between. The V gene's germline CDR1 is SNHLY and CDR2 FYNNEI. This CDR3 is built from 14 residues. Comments on this clone: Antigen: not known.

Repertoires were generated with immunoSEQ multiplex PCR, while TCRdb's copy carries only in-frame clones and drops some. This table holds about 40,000 clones, about 80% found once. This sequence was found in an adult with an advanced solid tumor such as melanoma, head and neck, liver or kidney cancer. Material: CD4+ or CD8+ T cells sorted from blood, obtained in a trial of the OX40 agonist ivuxolimab. The chain links TRBV2 to TRBJ1-4, with TRBD1 as a possible D gene (5 bases). CDR3 residues: CASSEGRSNEKLFF. Here the CDR3 DNA reads TGTGCCAGCAGTGAGGGACGGAGTAATGAAAAACTGTTTTTT.